The following is a TCR beta chain sequence with its context. Deletions cut 1 base from V and 8 bases from J, with 11 bases between. Germline CDR1 is LNHDA and CDR2 is SQIVND (reference sequence). This CDR3 region has 14 residues. Sequencing used immunoSEQ multiplex PCR; TCRdb keeps in-frame clones, though not all of them. The repertoire has approximately 36,000 clones, roughly 93% of them found once; the top ten carry 0.41%. The data were obtained in a study of T cell changes during pregnancy in multiple sclerosis. V usage is TRBV19 and J usage is TRBJ1-4; D perhaps matches TRBD1 (5 bases). The sequences come from CD4+ T cells from peripheral blood mononuclear cells, collected in the first trimester of pregnancy. This clonotype was obtained from a female donor with multiple sclerosis, enrolled in a pregnancy study. CDR3 region: CASSIGSRQEKLFF. CDR3 nucleotide sequence: TGTGCCAGTAGTATAGGGTCACGACAGGAAAAACTGTTTTTT.